This T cell receptor beta chain was sequenced in a study of blood T cell repertoires in COVID-19. This clone was found once. CDR3 length equals 14 residues. V lost 4 bases to trimming and J lost 3 bases, with 12 bases between them. CDR1 and CDR2 (germline): SGHTA, FQGTGA. Participants came from roughly 24 US areas, aged about 18 to 100 years. Cohort placement rested on clinical history that participants reported themselves. Recovery meant two consecutive negative NP/OP PCR tests, professional clearance, or resolved symptoms. Authors' analysis steps: Estimation of nucleated cell counts was performed using reference gene primer amplification. Some clones are missing from TCRdb's copy, which holds only in-frame ones; the method was immunoSEQ multiplex PCR. V, J and clone size reflect that table, while D and trimming were determined from the DNA. The sample consists of about 300,000 clones, approximately 90% of them appearing once.

Sequenced: PBMCs or T cells enriched from blood (not recorded which). This clonotype originated in a woman younger than 35 who had recovered from COVID-19. The gene calls are TRBV7-3 and TRBJ1-1; maybe TRBD1 (6 bases). The CDR3 DNA is TGTGCCAGCAGCTCATTAGGGGGGGACACTGAAGCTTTCTTT. Translating it yields CASSSLGGDTEAFF.